Below are 14 T cell receptor beta chains sequenced from a single sample in a study of human T cells and chemical hapten exposure. TCRdb reprocessed the RACE reads with MiXCR, giving one entry per CDR3 protein. The sample has about 380,000 distinct CDR3 sequences, approximately 5.1% seen once. Time point described: pre-sensitization, week 0. Noted treatment: therapeutic diphenylcyclopropenone sensitization with weekly scalp DPC. The sequencing used whole blood, collected in connection with sensitization to the hapten diphenylcyclopropenone (DPC). The receptors originated from a woman aged 50 to 60 with alopecia areata. Some clones in this sample may be carry-over from other donors' samples.

This clonotype has more than one count but fewer than ten. V and J are TRBV28 and TRBJ1-5; no firm D call. The CDR3 covers 12 residues. Deletions cut 6 bases from V and 5 bases from J, with 8 bases between. CDR1 and CDR2 from the germline V gene are MDHEN and SYDVKM. In DNA, the CDR3 is TGTGCCAGCAGCGCGGAGGATCAGCCCCAGCATTTT. Its translation: CASSAEDQPQHF.

This clonotype was seen repeatedly, ten times or more. The chain links TRBV7-9 to TRBJ2-2; D remains unclear. V lost 6 bases and J lost 10, with 15 bases in between. The V gene's germline CDR1 is SEHNR and CDR2 FQNEAQ (reference sequence). The length of the CDR3 is 13 residues. CDR3 in amino acids: CASSYDPEEELFF. CDR3 sequence (DNA): TGTGCCAGCAGTTACGACCCTGAAGAGGAGCTGTTTTTT.

This clonotype was observed at least ten times. The chain joins TRBV29-1 to TRBJ2-1; 9 nucleotides align to TRBD2. Trimming cost V 7 bases and J 4 bases; bases outside gene matches: 14. From germline, CDR1 is SQVTM and CDR2 ANQGSEA. The CDR3 covers 16 residues. CDR3 region: CSAAGREGPRYNEQFF. The CDR3 DNA reads TGCAGCGCTGCGGGGCGGGAGGGCCCACGATACAATGAGCAGTTCTTC.

The table lists this clonotype with many counts. V and J are TRBV7-9 and TRBJ2-7, with TRBD2 identical over 9 bases. The ends lost 8 bases at V and 6 bases at J; junction bases unmatched: 5. This CDR3 contains 12 residues. Per the germline V gene, CDR1 is SEHNR and CDR2 is FQNEAQ (reference sequence). CDR3 in DNA: TGTGCCAGCGGGGCGGGAGGGGGCGAGCAGTACTTC. It yields the protein CASGAGGGEQYF.

In its sample, this clonotype was seen once. The chain has TRBV4-1 and TRBJ1-5; TRBD1 agrees at 9 bases. CDR3 length equals 14 residues. Germline V gene lookup returns CDR1 MGHRA and CDR2 YSYEKL. Trimming cost V 6 bases and J 4 bases; bases outside gene matches: 4. CDR3 sequence: CASRGTGKNQPQHF. The CDR3 DNA reads TGCGCCAGCAGGGGGACAGGGAAGAATCAGCCCCAGCATTTT.

This clonotype appeared many times. V gene TRBV21-1 combines with J gene TRBJ1-5. TRBV21-1 is a recognized pseudogene. The CDR3 runs to 16 residues. The CDR3 DNA reads TGTGCCAGCAGCAAGACCCCAGGGCCTGGGGAAAAGCCCCAGCATTTT. Protein sequence: CASSKTPGPGEKPQHF.

The V and J genes are TRBV24-1 and TRBJ2-5, with D possibly matching TRBD2 (6 bases). With 9 bases removed from V and 6 bases from J, the gap between germline ends came to 13 bases. Germline V gene data show CDR1 as KGHDR and CDR2 as SFDVKD. The CDR3 totals 12 residues. As DNA, the CDR3 is TGTGCCACCGGGAGCGGGCGGCAGACCCAGTACTTC. This encodes CATGSGRQTQYF.

This clonotype showed up many times. The chain couples TRBV4-1 to TRBJ2-3, with 14 bases fitting TRBD2. This CDR3 has 18 amino acids. Germline V gene lookup returns CDR1 MGHRA and CDR2 YSYEKL. The trim removed 3 bases at V and 3 bases at J, leaving 8 bases unmatched. CDR3 DNA sequence: TGCGCCAGCAGCCAGGCCGGGACTAGCGGGGGAGGAACAGATACGCAGTATTTT. Translating gives CASSQAGTSGGGTDTQYF.

This clonotype appeared a few times. The gene calls are TRBV12-3 or TRBV12-4 and TRBJ2-3, with D possibly being TRBD1 (5 bases). V lost 7 bases and J 4 bases, leaving 9 bases between the germline ends. The CDR3 has 12 residues. The CDR3: CASTWGADTQYF. The CDR3 DNA is TGTGCCAGCACCTGGGGCGCAGATACGCAGTATTTT.

This chain joins TRBV4-3 and TRBJ2-7; no clear D. CDR1 and CDR2 from the germline V gene are LGHNA and YSLEER. V was clipped by 1 base and J by 3 bases, with 7 bases between them. This CDR3 has 13 residues. In DNA, the CDR3 is TGCGCCAGCAGCCAAGCTTTGAACTACGAGCAGTACTTC. This translates into CASSQALNYEQYF.

This clonotype has ten or more counts. The chain recombines TRBV4-3 with TRBJ2-7; 8 bases are a match to TRBD2. There are 16 residues in the CDR3. V lost 0 bases and J lost 4; bases outside the gene matches: 8. Germline loops: CDR1 LGHNA, CDR2 YSLEER. DNA of the CDR3: TGCGCCAGCAGCCAAGATAGTGGACTAGCTATGTACGAGCAGTACTTC. It yields the protein CASSQDSGLAMYEQYF.

This clonotype was detected many times. V is TRBV5-4 and J is TRBJ2-4; TRBD1 agrees at 7 bases. The CDR3 sequence is 16 residues long. Germline CDR1 SGHNT, CDR2 YYREEE (reference sequence). The V segment lost 3 bases and the J segment 1 base; nucleotides outside the gene matches: 7. This chain's CDR3 is CASSSTGAGAKNIQYF. The CDR3 coding sequence is TGTGCCAGCAGCTCCACAGGGGCAGGGGCCAAAAACATTCAGTACTTC.

This clonotype was seen many times. The chain uses TRBV5-6 and TRBJ2-5; no definite D call. V lost 2 bases, J lost 0 bases, and 8 bases lay in between. Germline V gives CDR1 SGHDT, CDR2 YYEEEE. The CDR3 runs to 14 residues. CDR3 in amino acids: CASSFEAYQETQYF. In nucleotides, the CDR3 is TGTGCCAGCAGCTTCGAAGCGTACCAAGAGACCCAGTACTTC.

This clonotype was recorded only once. This could be a read error, since a much larger clone is one nucleotide away. The V and J genes are TRBV5-4 and TRBJ2-6, with 7 bases that match TRBD1. The CDR3 contains 17 residues. In germline, CDR1 is SGHNT, CDR2 YYREEE (reference sequence). The CDR3 DNA sequence: TGTGCCAGCAGCTCCGGGACAGTCTACTCTGGGGCCAACTTCCTGACTTTC. Its translation: CASSSGTVYSGANFLTF.